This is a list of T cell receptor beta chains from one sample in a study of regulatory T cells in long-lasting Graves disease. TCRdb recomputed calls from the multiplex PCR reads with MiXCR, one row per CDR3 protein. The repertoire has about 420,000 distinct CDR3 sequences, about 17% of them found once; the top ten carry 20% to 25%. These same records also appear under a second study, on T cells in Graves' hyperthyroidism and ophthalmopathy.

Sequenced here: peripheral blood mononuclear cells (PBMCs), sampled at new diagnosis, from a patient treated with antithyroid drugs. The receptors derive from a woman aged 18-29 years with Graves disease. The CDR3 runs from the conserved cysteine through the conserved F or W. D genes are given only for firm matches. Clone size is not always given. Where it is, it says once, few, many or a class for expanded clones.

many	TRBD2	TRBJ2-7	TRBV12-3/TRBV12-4	TGTGCCAGCAGTTTCGGGGGGATGGTAGGCTACGAGCAGTACTTC	CASSFGGMVGYEQYF
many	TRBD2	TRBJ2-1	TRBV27	TGTGCCAGCAGTTTATTTCCTCCCTCTAGCGGGAGCAGCTCCTACAATGAGCAGTTCTTC	CASSLFPPSSGSSSYNEQFF
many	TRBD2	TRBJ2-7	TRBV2	TGTGCCAGCACGGACCTAGCGGGCTTCTCCTACGAGCAGTACTTC	CASTDLAGFSYEQYF
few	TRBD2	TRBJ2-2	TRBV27	TGTGCCAGCAGTTTTCTAGCGGGAGGGACCGGGGAGCTGTTTTTT	CASSFLAGGTGELFF
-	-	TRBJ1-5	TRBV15	TGTGCCACCAGCGGAGATTATAGCAATCAGCCCCAGCATTTT	CATSGDYSNQPQHF
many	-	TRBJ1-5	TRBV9	TGTGCCAGCAGCGCAGGGGAAAATCAGCCCCAGCATTTT	CASSAGENQPQHF
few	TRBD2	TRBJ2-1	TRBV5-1	TGCGCCAGCAGCGTGGGTCTAGCGGGAGTCAAAATCTTC	CASSVGLAGVKIF
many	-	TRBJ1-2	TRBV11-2	TGTGCCAGCCGGAATCAAGCTAACTATGGCTACACCTTC	CASRNQANYGYTF
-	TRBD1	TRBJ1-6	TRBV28	TGTGCCAGCAGACCAGGGGGGACAGTCAGCTCCTATAATTCACCCCTCCACTTT	CASRPGGTVSSYNSPLHF
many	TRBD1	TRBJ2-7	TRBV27	TGTGCCAGCAGTTGGGCAGGGGGTCCCTACGAGCAGTACTTC	CASSWAGGPYEQYF
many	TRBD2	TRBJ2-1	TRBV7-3	TGTGCCAGCAGCTTAAACCCGGGACTAGCGGGAGCCGGAGTTTACAATGAGCAGTTCTTC	CASSLNPGLAGAGVYNEQFF
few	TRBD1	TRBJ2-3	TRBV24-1	TGTGCCACCAGTGATACACAGGGGTCGGGCACAGATACGCAGTATTTT	CATSDTQGSGTDTQYF
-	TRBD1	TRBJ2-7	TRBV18	TGTGCCAGCTCACCTCCAGGACAGGCCGAGCAGTACTTC	CASSPPGQAEQYF
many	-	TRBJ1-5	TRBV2	TGTGCCAGCAGTGAACCAGGGAACCCCCTTCAGCCCCAGCATTTT	CASSEPGNPLQPQHF
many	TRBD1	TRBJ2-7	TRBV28	TGTGCCAGCAGATTCTTTACAGGGGAGAATTCCTACGAGCAGTACTTC	CASRFFTGENSYEQYF
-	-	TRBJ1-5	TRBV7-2	TGTGCCAGCAGTTTAGACACATGGTTTACGTTCCCCCGAAGAAATCAGCCCCAGCATTTT	CASSLDTWFTFPRRNQPQHF
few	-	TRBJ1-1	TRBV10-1	TGCGCCAGCAGTGAGTCTGGGACGCTACCGAACACTGAAGCTTTCTTT	CASSESGTLPNTEAFF
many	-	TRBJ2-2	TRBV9	TGTGCCAGCAGCGTAGGGTCCGGGACCAACACCGGGGAGCTGTTTTTT	CASSVGSGTNTGELFF
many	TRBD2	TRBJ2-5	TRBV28	TGTGCCAGCAGTTTATTATGGACTAGCGGGAGCGGCCAGTACTTC	CASSLLWTSGSGQYF
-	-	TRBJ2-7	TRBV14	TGTGCCAGCAGCCACCCACTGGCGGGGTCCCACGAGCAGTACTTC	CASSHPLAGSHEQYF
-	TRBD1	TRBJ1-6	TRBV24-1	TGTGCCACCAGTGATTATCACAGGGGTTCACCCCTCCACTTT	CATSDYHRGSPLHF
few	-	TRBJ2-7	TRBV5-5	TGTGCCAGCAGCCCATTTCTGGGATACGAGCAGTACTTC	CASSPFLGYEQYF
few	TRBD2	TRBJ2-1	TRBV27	TGTGCCAGCAGTTCGGCGACTAGCGGGTACAATGAGCAGTTCTTC	CASSSATSGYNEQFF
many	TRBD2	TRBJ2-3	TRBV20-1	TGCAGTGCTAGAGTGTTCGGACTAGCGGGAGTTCGCCTTACCACAGATACGCAGTATTTT	CSARVFGLAGVRLTTDTQYF
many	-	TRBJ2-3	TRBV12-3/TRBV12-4	TGTGCCAGCAGTTTCCGGGCAGATACGCAGTATTTT	CASSFRADTQYF
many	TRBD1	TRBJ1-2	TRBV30	TGTGCCTGGAGTACTAATACAGGGGGCTTAAATGGCTACACCTTC	CAWSTNTGGLNGYTF
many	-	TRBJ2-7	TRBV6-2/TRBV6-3	TGTGCCAGCAGTTACGGGAGGATCTCCTACGAGCAGTACTTC	CASSYGRISYEQYF
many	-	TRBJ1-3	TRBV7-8	TGTGCCAGCAGCTTCCAGGCCGGAAACACCATATATTTT	CASSFQAGNTIYF
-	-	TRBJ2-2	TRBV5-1	TGCGCCAGCAACTCGGGCGGATCGAACACCGGGGAGCTGTTTTTT	CASNSGGSNTGELFF
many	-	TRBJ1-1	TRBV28	TGTGCCAGCAGTTTATTTCGTGACAGCAACACTGAAGCTTTCTTT	CASSLFRDSNTEAFF
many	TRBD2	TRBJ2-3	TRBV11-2	TGTGCCAGCAGCTCCGAGACTAGCGGGAAGTCCGATACGCAGTATTTT	CASSSETSGKSDTQYF
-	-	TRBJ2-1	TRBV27	TGTGCCAGCGGGGGGCTTCTTAGCTCCTACAATGAGCAGTTCTTC	CASGGLLSSYNEQFF
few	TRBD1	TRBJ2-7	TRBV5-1	TGCGCCAGCAGCTTGGCGATAGGGGGCATAGACGAGCAGTACTTC	CASSLAIGGIDEQYF
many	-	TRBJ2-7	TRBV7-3	TGTGCCAGCAGCTTAAGGAACACGGACGAGCAGTACTTC	CASSLRNTDEQYF
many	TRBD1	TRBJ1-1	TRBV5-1	TGTGCCAGCAGCTTAGGGGGACAGGGTCGGACTGAAGCTTTCTTT	CASSLGGQGRTEAFF
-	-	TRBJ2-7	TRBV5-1	TGCGCCAGCAGCTTGGGAGTGAGAATCTACGAGCAGTACTTC	CASSLGVRIYEQYF
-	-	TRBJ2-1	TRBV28	TGTGCCAGCAGTTTATTGGGGAACAATGAGCAGTTCTTC	CASSLLGNNEQFF
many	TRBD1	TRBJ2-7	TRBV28	TGTGCCAGCATCGACCTAGGGAGACAGGGGATCGAGCAGTACTTC	CASIDLGRQGIEQYF
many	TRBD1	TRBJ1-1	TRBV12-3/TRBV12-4	TGTGCCAGCAGTCTTCCGGGACAGGACGAAGCTTTCTTT	CASSLPGQDEAFF
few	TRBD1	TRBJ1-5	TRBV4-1	TGCGCCAGCAGCCAAGCGACAGGGCCTGGGGGACAGCCCCAGCATTTT	CASSQATGPGGQPQHF
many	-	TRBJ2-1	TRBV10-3	TGTGCCATCAGGCCTTACCGAGGGGCCTCCCCCTACAATGAGCAGTTCTTC	CAIRPYRGASPYNEQFF
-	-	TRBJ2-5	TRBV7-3	TGTGCCAGCAGCTTAGTGGGGGAGGAGACCCAGTACTTC	CASSLVGEETQYF
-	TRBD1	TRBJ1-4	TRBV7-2	TGTGCCAGCAGCTTAGAACGGCGAACAGGGGGTCGTGAAAAACTGTTTTTT	CASSLERRTGGREKLFF
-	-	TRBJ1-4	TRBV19	TGTGCCAGTAGTATAGATCGTGAAAAACTGTTTTTT	CASSIDREKLFF
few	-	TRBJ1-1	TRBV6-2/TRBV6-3	TGTGCCAGCAGTGAAGGGCCCACTGGCACTGAAGCTTTCTTT	CASSEGPTGTEAFF
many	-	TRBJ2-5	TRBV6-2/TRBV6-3	TGTGCCAGCAGTCAACCCTCGGGAGAGACCCAGTACTTC	CASSQPSGETQYF
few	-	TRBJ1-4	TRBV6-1	TGTGCCAGCAGTAGCGGGGGCTCTAATGAAAAACTGTTTTTT	CASSSGGSNEKLFF
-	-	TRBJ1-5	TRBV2	TGTGCCAGCACTAACCTCGACAGCCATCAGCCCCAGCATTTT	CASTNLDSHQPQHF
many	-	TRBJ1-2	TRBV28	TGTGCCAGCAGTCATACGGGGATCTACTATGGCTACACCTTC	CASSHTGIYYGYTF
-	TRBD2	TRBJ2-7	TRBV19	TGTGCCAGTAGTCATCAGCGGGACGCGTCGCAGTACTTC	CASSHQRDASQYF
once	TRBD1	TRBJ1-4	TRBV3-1	TGTGCCAGCAGCCAAGATATTGTTGTTTGGGCCGACCGGGGACAGGGGGTCTATAATGAAAAACTGTTTTTT	CASSQDIVVWADRGQGVYNEKLFF
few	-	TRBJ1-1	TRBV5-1	TGCGCCAGCAGCTTGGGCCTAGTCGGCCCTGAAGCTTTCTTT	CASSLGLVGPEAFF
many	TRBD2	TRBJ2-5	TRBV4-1	TGCGCCAGCAGCCTACATGGGACTAGCGGGCAAGAGACCCAGTACTTC	CASSLHGTSGQETQYF
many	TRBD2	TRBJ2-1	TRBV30	TGTGCCTGGAGTGTCGGGGAGATTAGCGGGAGGGAGCAGTTCTTC	CAWSVGEISGREQFF
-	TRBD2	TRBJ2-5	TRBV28	TGTGCCAGCAGTCTAGCGGGAGACCCGTCGTTGACCCAGTACTTC	CASSLAGDPSLTQYF
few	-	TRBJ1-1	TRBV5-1	TGCGCCAGCAGCTTAGTCCGACAGGACAAGGGAGCTTTCTTT	CASSLVRQDKGAFF
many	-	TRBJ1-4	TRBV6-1	TGTGCCAGCAGAGGGACGAAACGCCCCGGCCAACTGTTTTTT	CASRGTKRPGQLFF
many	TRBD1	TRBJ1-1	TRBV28	TGTGCCAGCAGTTCCACCCCGGGACAGGGTTTGCCTGAAGCTTTCTTT	CASSSTPGQGLPEAFF